This T cell receptor (beta chain) was recorded in a study of T cell responses to AZD1222 COVID-19 vaccine. Findings of the study overall: Compared with day 0, the breadth and depth of the Spike-specific TCR repertoire rose significantly after two doses of AZD1222. Sampled repertoires all dated from after the peak T cell response. Females made up more of the donors, who were largely white British, and clonal diversity may have come out too low.

Regarding this clone: Its specificity is not known.

Assay: immunoSEQ multiplex PCR; the TCRdb copy retains only in-frame clones and omits some. The profile shows about 110,000 clones, roughly nine tenths of them singletons. Germline V CDR1 and CDR2: MNHEY, SMNVEV (reference sequence). The CDR3 consists of 15 residues. Trimming at V came to 6 bases and at J to 2 bases, leaving 8 bases not matched to a gene. Sample: peripheral blood, taken on day 0 of AZD1222 vaccination. The gene calls are TRBV27 and TRBJ2-7, with 9 bases identical to TRBD1. This TCR came from an adult in good health. CDR3 bases: TGTGCCAGCAGACGCGGACAGGGGCTACCCTACGAGCAGTACTTC. Encoded protein: CASRRGQGLPYEQYF.